Listed below are T cell receptor beta chains from one sample, sequenced in a study of blood T cell repertoires in COVID-19. Only in-frame clones appear in the TCRdb table, and some are missing; sequencing was by immunoSEQ multiplex PCR. The top ten hold 8.8% of the sample, which has fewer than 300,000 clones, approximately 90% seen once. The specimen was PBMCs or T cells enriched from blood (not recorded which). The receptors were gathered from a middle-aged man who had recovered from COVID-19. Each CDR3 is given with its conserved first and last residue. D genes are given only for firm matches. The size field is filled for only some rows; it gives once, few, many or a size class.

TRBJ2-1,TRBV2,.,.,CASSDMGLVWRQFF,TGTGCCAGCAGTGATATGGGTTTGGTGTGGAGGCAGTTCTTC
TRBJ2-7,TRBV5-1,.,TRBD1,CASSSVPGQGVKEQYF,TGCGCCAGCAGCTCAGTTCCGGGACAGGGGGTTAAGGAGCAGTACTTC
TRBJ1-1,TRBV18,.,.,CASSKGLMDQNTEAFF,TGTGCCAGCTCAAAGGGGTTAATGGACCAGAACACTGAAGCTTTCTTT
TRBJ1-1,TRBV28,.,TRBD1,CASSFGSGGLAFF,TGTGCCAGCAGTTTCGGATCAGGGGGCCTAGCTTTCTTT
TRBJ2-1,TRBV19,.,.,CASSIRDLQFF,TGTGCCAGTAGTATCCGGGACTTGCAGTTCTTC
TRBJ2-5,TRBV6-5,.,.,CASSYVRGRETQYF,TGTGCCAGCAGTTACGTGCGGGGACGGGAGACCCAGTACTTC
TRBJ2-7,TRBV4-1,once,.,CASSHYLLGTGTMYEQYF,TGCGCCAGCAGCCATTACCTCCTAGGTACAGGGACGATGTATGAGCAGTACTTC
TRBJ1-2,TRBV9,once,.,CASSERGRVGGYTF,TGTGCCAGCAGCGAGAGAGGGAGGGTTGGTGGCTACACCTTC
TRBJ2-3,TRBV7-2,.,TRBD2,CASSLVGGADTQYF,TGTGCCAGCAGCTTAGTCGGGGGGGCGGATACGCAGTATTTT
TRBJ2-7,TRBV28,.,TRBD2,CASNSLAGGAYEQYF,TGTGCCAGCAATTCACTAGCGGGAGGGGCCTACGAGCAGTACTTC
TRBJ1-1,TRBV28,once,TRBD1,CASSFGTGRIRGAFF,TGTGCCAGCAGTTTTGGGACAGGACGGATAAGGGGGGCTTTCTTT
TRBJ1-2,TRBV19,.,.,CASSIGQIYGYTF,TGTGCCAGTAGTATAGGACAGATCTATGGCTACACCTTC
TRBJ1-3,TRBV18,.,.,CASSPGASGNTIYF,TGTGCCAGCTCACCGGGGGCCTCTGGAAACACCATATATTTT